Presented here are 21 T cell receptor delta chains from one specimen sequenced in a study of Vδ1+ human thymocytes. RNA was extracted from the cells and then reverse transcribed. Multiplex PCR used pooled V-gene forward primers and a constant-region reverse primer to amplify CDR3s. TCRdb re-called the multiplex PCR reads via CATT. This table holds 45,000 to 60,000 delta-chain clones, over 13% found once. These TCRs' antigens remain unknown. Study findings and constraints: Highly polyclonal TRG and TRD repertoires with Gaussian CDR3 length distributions appeared in thymus.

The sample taken for sequencing was Vdelta1+ gamma-delta thymocytes from the thymus. Specified subset: FACS-sorted CD3+ TCRalphabeta- TCRVdelta1+ TCRVdelta2- thymocytes. These receptors were obtained from a girl in the first two years of life who had congenital heart surgery.

This chain joins TRDV1 and TRDJ1; either TRDD2 or TRDD3 may supply D (7 bases each). Germline V lookup: CDR1 TSWWSYY, CDR2 QGS. Trimming removed 5 bases at V and 0 bases at J, with 34 bases between. This CDR3 comprises 22 residues. The CDR3 DNA reads as TGTGCTCTTGGGTACAACCCTTCCTCATCCAGGGGGATCCCCCCGTACACCGATAAACTCATCTTT. Translating gives CALGYNPSSSRGIPPYTDKLIF.

The chain joins TRDV1 to TRDJ1, with D perhaps TRDD2 (6 bases). The CDR3 loop spans 17 amino acids. Germline V gene sequence: CDR1 TSWWSYY, CDR2 QGS. V lost 0 bases to trimming and J lost 8 bases, with 22 bases between them. The DNA for the CDR3 is TGTGCTCTTGGGGAACTTGAGATCCTACTCCCGGGTCCCAAACTCATCTTT. Its protein product is CALGELEILLPGPKLIF.

This rearrangement joins TRDV1 to TRDJ1, with TRDD3 identical over 8 bases. The CDR3 consists of 17 residues. The V gene's germline CDR1 is TSWWSYY and CDR2 QGS. Unmatched junction bases numbered 14, after V lost 4 bases and J lost 4 bases. The CDR3 region is CALGGRDTHRYGDKLIF. The CDR3 coding sequence is TGTGCTCTTGGGGGACGGGATACGCATCGATACGGCGATAAACTCATCTTT.

The chain is built from TRDV1 and TRDJ1; 7 nucleotides align to TRDD3. The germline V gene has CDR1 TSWWSYY and CDR2 QGS. CDR3 size: 18 residues. The V gene end was trimmed by 2 bases and the J gene end by 0 bases; junction bases not matched to a gene: 12. CDR3 sequence: CALGEFPLGAPYTDKLIF. The CDR3 nucleotides read TGTGCTCTTGGGGAATTTCCTCTGGGGGCCCCGTACACCGATAAACTCATCTTT.

The chain employs TRDV1 and TRDJ1; 9 positions agree with TRDD2. This CDR3 comprises 18 residues. The V gene's germline CDR1 is TSWWSYY and CDR2 QGS. V trimming: 4 bases; J trimming: 1 base; junction bases outside the gene matches: 13. CDR3 protein: CALGGPPFLRRGTDKLIF. The CDR3 nucleotides read TGTGCTCTTGGGGGGCCACCCTTCCTACGTAGGGGCACCGATAAACTCATCTTT.

The table lists this clone with a few counts. The chain employs TRDV1 and TRDJ1; 10 bases match TRDD3. Germline V gene lookup returns CDR1 TSWWSYY and CDR2 QGS. V dropped 2 bases and J dropped 0; count of bases not matched to a gene: 12. CDR3 length equals 19 residues. The CDR3 DNA reads as TGTGCTCTTGGGGAATTTGAGAGGGGGGATACGCAGTACACCGATAAACTCATCTTT. Translated, it gives CALGEFERGDTQYTDKLIF.

The chain combines TRDV1 with TRDJ1, with TRDD3 matching 9 bases. J gave up 0 bases and V 4 bases, and 24 bases lay outside the gene matches. Germline CDR1 is TSWWSYY and CDR2 is QGS. The CDR3 extends over 22 amino acids. CDR3 sequence (DNA): TGTGCTCTTGGGGCTTCGGAGCCTTCGTACTGGGGGACAGGGGGGTACACCGATAAACTCATCTTT. Its translation is CALGASEPSYWGTGGYTDKLIF.

This chain connects TRDV1 to TRDJ1; 12 bases match TRDD3. V was pared by 0 bases and J by 0 bases, with 32 bases of the junction left unmatched. This CDR3 contains 27 residues. The germline gives CDR1 TSWWSYY, CDR2 QGS. The CDR3 sequence is CALGELRAFLRVGYWGIHNHHTDKLIF. The CDR3 coding sequence is TGTGCTCTTGGGGAACTAAGGGCCTTCCTACGAGTCGGCTACTGGGGGATACATAATCATCACACCGATAAACTCATCTTT.

Only a few counts were recorded for this clone. The rearrangement links TRDV1 to TRDJ1; 9 bases are a match to TRDD3. Germline-derived CDR1 and CDR2 are TSWWSYY and QGS. The CDR3 consists of 18 residues. The ends lost 4 bases at V and 0 bases at J; junction bases unmatched: 12. The CDR3 sequence: CALGGPNSWGIYTDKLIF. DNA of the CDR3: TGTGCTCTTGGGGGACCTAACTCCTGGGGGATCTACACCGATAAACTCATCTTT.

The chain couples TRDV1 to TRDJ1; TRDD2 aligns across 9 bases. The V gene's germline CDR1 is TSWWSYY and CDR2 QGS. V shed 3 bases, J shed 0 bases, and the junction held 17 bases outside the gene matches. This CDR3 comprises 20 residues. The DNA of the CDR3 is TGTGCTCTTGGGGAGACCCCTTCCTACCAGCGGATACGCTACACCGATAAACTCATCTTT. This sequence encodes CALGETPSYQRIRYTDKLIF.

In this sample, this clone turned up once. The genes are TRDV1 and TRDJ1; TRDD2 matches 9 bases. The CDR3 contains 19 residues. V dropped 3 bases and J dropped 7; count of bases not matched to a gene: 21. Germline V gene lookup returns CDR1 TSWWSYY and CDR2 QGS. CDR3 in amino acids: CALGDMPSYVAGYSGKLIF. CDR3 nucleotides: TGTGCTCTTGGGGACATGCCTTCCTACGTTGCGGGATACTCGGGTAAACTCATCTTT.

The V and J genes are TRDV1 and TRDJ1, with 8 positions matching TRDD3. With V trimmed by 0 bases and J by 0 bases, 12 bases remained unmatched. The CDR3 runs 19 residues. Germline values: CDR1 TSWWSYY, CDR2 QGS. The DNA of the CDR3 is TGTGCTCTTGGGGAACTCCTTGGGGGGATAGTTCCGTACACCGATAAACTCATCTTT. As protein: CALGELLGGIVPYTDKLIF.

The chain is built from TRDV1 and TRDJ1, with D hard to call. The CDR3 consists of 17 residues. Trimming pared 0 bases from V and 1 base from J, leaving 15 bases between. Looked up from germline, CDR1 is TSWWSYY and CDR2 is QGS. CDR3 DNA sequence: TGTGCTCTTGGGGAACTATTCGGACTCCACTCCACCGATAAACTCATCTTT. Translation gives CALGELFGLHSTDKLIF.

The chain couples TRDV1 to TRDJ1; 7 positions match TRDD3. The CDR3 extends over 15 amino acids. Trimming cost V 7 bases and J 1 base; bases outside gene matches: 9. Germline CDR1 TSWWSYY, CDR2 QGS. Here the CDR3 reads CALDPGWGFTDKLIF. Written as DNA, the CDR3 is TGTGCTCTTGACCCCGGCTGGGGGTTCACCGATAAACTCATCTTT.

The chain recombines TRDV1 with TRDJ1; D is ambiguous. The CDR3 contains 15 residues. V was shortened by 1 base and J by 7 bases, with 16 bases between the two germline ends. The germline CDR1 and CDR2 sequences are TSWWSYY and QGS. The CDR3 DNA follows: TGTGCTCTTGGGGAACGGCTAAACCGTGAAGGTAAACTCATCTTT. Protein product: CALGERLNREGKLIF.

The rearrangement joins TRDV1 to TRDJ1; D call uncertain. Trimming left V 1 base short and J 5 bases short, with 14 bases between. The CDR3 contains 15 residues. Germline CDR1 reads TSWWSYY; CDR2 reads QGS. CDR3 sequence (DNA): TGTGCTCTTGGGGAACAAGTCCACCCCGTGGATAAACTCATCTTT. It yields the protein CALGEQVHPVDKLIF.

This rearrangement joins TRDV1 to TRDJ1; 12 bases agree with TRDD3. Per germline, CDR1 TSWWSYY and CDR2 QGS. The CDR3 loop spans 24 amino acids. V lost 4 bases and J lost 0; bases outside the gene matches: 27. CDR3 residues: CALGVKPAAYWGIPVLAYTDKLIF. As DNA, the CDR3 is TGTGCTCTTGGGGTGAAGCCTGCCGCGTACTGGGGGATACCAGTACTCGCGTACACCGATAAACTCATCTTT.

This clone came up a few times. This chain uses TRDV1 with TRDJ1; possibly TRDD2 for D (5 bases). CDR3 length equals 17 residues. Germline lookup yields CDR1 TSWWSYY and CDR2 QGS. Trimming pared 0 bases from V and 5 bases from J, leaving 19 bases between. The chain's CDR3 is CALGELLPTKEGDKLIF. Here the CDR3 DNA reads TGTGCTCTTGGGGAACTACTTCCCACCAAAGAGGGAGATAAACTCATCTTT.

The chain joins TRDV1 to TRDJ1; D is unclear. From germline, CDR1 is TSWWSYY and CDR2 QGS. The CDR3 runs 16 residues. Trimming removed 2 bases at V and 1 base at J, with 14 bases between. CDR3 residues: CALGEIGPLPTDKLIF. CDR3 DNA sequence: TGTGCTCTTGGGGAAATAGGCCCGCTACCCACCGATAAACTCATCTTT.

The chain carries TRDV1 and TRDJ1, with TRDD3 matching over 10 bases. This CDR3 comprises 17 residues. The V gene end was trimmed by 5 bases and the J gene end by 8 bases; junction bases not matched to a gene: 17. Germline V lookup: CDR1 TSWWSYY, CDR2 QGS. Written as DNA, the CDR3 is TGTGCTCTTGGGCCCAAGGGACCAACCATGGGGGATACAAAACTCATCTTT. This gives the protein CALGPKGPTMGDTKLIF.

This clone was counted between two and nine times. This chain links TRDV1 with TRDJ1; D may correspond to TRDD2 or TRDD3 (8 bases each). Per the germline V gene, CDR1 is TSWWSYY and CDR2 is QGS. Trimming cost V 3 bases and J 10 bases, with 42 bases left between them. CDR3 length: 22 residues. CDR3 DNA sequence: TGTGCTCTTGGGGAGCGGGGACCCGACTTCCTACGCGGGGGTATGGGGATACTCCGACTCATCTTT. Translation gives CALGERGPDFLRGGMGILRLIF.